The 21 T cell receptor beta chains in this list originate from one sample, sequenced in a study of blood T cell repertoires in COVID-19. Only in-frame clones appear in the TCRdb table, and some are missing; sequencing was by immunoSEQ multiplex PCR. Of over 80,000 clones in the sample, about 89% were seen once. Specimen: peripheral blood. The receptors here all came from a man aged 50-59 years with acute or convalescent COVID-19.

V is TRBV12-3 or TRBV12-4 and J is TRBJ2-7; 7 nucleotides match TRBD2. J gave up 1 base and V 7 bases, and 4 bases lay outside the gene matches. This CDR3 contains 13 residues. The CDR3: CASTSGLSYEQYF. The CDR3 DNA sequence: TGTGCCAGCACTAGCGGCCTTTCCTACGAGCAGTACTTC.

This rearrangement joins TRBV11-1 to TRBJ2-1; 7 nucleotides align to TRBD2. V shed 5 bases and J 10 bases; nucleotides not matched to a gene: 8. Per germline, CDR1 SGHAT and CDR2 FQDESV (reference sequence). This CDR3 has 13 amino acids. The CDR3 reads CASSPRLAGEQFF. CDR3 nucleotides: TGTGCCAGCAGCCCGCGACTAGCAGGAGAGCAGTTCTTC. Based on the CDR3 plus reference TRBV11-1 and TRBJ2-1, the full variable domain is EAEVAQSPRYKITEKSQAVAFWCDPISGHATLYWYRQILGQGPELLVQFQDESVVDDSQLPKDRFSAERLKGVDSTLKIQPAELGDSAMYLCASSPRLAGEQFFGPGTRLTVL.

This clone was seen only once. CDR3: CSAGSNQPQHF. CDR3 DNA sequence: TGCAGTGCCGGTAGCAATCAGCCCCAGCATTTT. The rearrangement links TRBV20-1 to TRBJ1-5; D unresolved. The CDR3 covers 11 residues. Trimming shortened V by 6 bases and J by 0 bases, and 3 bases separated the two germline ends. CDR1 and CDR2 from the germline V gene are DFQATT and SNEGSKA (reference sequence).

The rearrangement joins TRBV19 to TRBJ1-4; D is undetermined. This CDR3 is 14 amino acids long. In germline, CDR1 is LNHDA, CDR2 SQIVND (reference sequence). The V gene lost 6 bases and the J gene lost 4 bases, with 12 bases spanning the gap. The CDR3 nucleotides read TGTGCCAGTAGGGAGGGCAGGAATAATGAAAAACTGTTTTTT. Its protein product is CASREGRNNEKLFF.

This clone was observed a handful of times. CDR3 residues: CASSVQSYNEQFF. The DNA of the CDR3 is TGCGCCAGCAGTGTACAATCCTACAATGAGCAGTTCTTC. The chain combines TRBV10-2 with TRBJ2-1; D gene unclear. Germline lookup yields CDR1 WSHSY and CDR2 SAAADI. The V gene lost 4 bases and the J gene lost 1 base, with 5 bases spanning the gap. The CDR3 consists of 13 residues.

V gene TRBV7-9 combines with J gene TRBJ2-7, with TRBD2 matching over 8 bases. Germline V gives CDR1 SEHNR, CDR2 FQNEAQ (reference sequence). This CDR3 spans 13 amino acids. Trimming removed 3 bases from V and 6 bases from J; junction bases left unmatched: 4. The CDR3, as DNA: TGTGCCAGCAGCTTCAGCGGGAGCTTCGAGCAGTACTTC. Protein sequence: CASSFSGSFEQYF.

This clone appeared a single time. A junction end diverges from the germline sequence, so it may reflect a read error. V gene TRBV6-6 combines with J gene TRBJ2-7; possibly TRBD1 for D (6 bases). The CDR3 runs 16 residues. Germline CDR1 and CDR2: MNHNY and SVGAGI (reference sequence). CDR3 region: CASSDSQLRGTYEQYF. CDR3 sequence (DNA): TGTGCCAGCAGTGACTCACAACTCAGGGGTACCTACGAGCAGTACTTC.

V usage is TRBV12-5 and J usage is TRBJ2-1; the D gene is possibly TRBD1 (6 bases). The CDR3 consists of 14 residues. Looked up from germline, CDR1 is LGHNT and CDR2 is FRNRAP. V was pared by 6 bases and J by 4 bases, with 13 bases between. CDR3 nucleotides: TGTGCTAGTGGGGACAGCAACCATTACAATGAGCAGTTCTTC. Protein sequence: CASGDSNHYNEQFF.

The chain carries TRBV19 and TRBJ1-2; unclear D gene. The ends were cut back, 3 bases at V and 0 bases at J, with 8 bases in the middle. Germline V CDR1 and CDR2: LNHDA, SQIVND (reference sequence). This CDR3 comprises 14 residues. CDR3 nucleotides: TGTGCCAGTAGTATCACAGCTTCTAACTATGGCTACACCTTC. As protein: CASSITASNYGYTF.

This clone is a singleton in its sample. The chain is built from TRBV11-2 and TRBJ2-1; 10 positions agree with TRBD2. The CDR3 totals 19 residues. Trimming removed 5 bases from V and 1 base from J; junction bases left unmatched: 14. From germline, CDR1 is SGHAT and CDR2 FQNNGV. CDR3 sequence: CASSPLLAGVGESYNEQFF. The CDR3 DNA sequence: TGTGCCAGCAGCCCCCTCCTAGCGGGAGTCGGAGAATCCTACAATGAGCAGTTCTTC.

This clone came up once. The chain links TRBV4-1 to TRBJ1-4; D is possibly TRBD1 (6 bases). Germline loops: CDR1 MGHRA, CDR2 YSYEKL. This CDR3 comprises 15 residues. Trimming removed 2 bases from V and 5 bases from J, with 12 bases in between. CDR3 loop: CASSQPGQMNEKLFF. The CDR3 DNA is TGCGCCAGCAGCCAACCTGGACAGATGAATGAAAAACTGTTTTTT.

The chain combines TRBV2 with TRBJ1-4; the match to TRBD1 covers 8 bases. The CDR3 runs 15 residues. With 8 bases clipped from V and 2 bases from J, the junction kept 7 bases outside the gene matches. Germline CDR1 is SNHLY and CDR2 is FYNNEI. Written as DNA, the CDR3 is TGTGCCAGCTCGGGTTACAGGGGGACTAATGAAAAACTGTTTTTT. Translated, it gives CASSGYRGTNEKLFF.

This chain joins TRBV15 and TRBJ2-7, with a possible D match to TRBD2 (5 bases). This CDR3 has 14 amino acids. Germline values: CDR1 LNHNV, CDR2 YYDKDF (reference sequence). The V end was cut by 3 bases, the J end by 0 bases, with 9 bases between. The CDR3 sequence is CATSSRGLSYEQYF. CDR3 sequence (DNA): TGTGCCACCAGCAGCAGAGGACTCTCCTACGAGCAGTACTTC.

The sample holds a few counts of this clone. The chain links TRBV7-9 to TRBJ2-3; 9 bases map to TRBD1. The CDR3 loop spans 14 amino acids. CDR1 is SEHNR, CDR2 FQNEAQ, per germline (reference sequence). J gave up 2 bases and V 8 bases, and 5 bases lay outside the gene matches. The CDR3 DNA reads TGTGCCAGCCACAGGGGGCTAGTCACAGATACGCAGTATTTT. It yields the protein CASHRGLVTDTQYF.

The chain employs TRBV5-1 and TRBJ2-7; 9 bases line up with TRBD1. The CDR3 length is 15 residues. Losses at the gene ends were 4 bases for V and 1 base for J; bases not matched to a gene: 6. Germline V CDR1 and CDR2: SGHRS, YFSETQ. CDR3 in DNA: TGCGCCAGCAGCCAACCGGGACAGGGATCCTACGAGCAGTACTTC. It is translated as CASSQPGQGSYEQYF.

The CDR3 loop is CASSIEGTGVYEQYF. The CDR3 nucleotides are TGTGCCAGTAGTATAGAGGGGACAGGGGTCTACGAGCAGTACTTC. The chain couples TRBV19 to TRBJ2-7; 10 bases match TRBD1. Germline-derived CDR1 and CDR2 are LNHDA and SQIVND (reference sequence). This CDR3 comprises 15 residues. V lost 0 bases, J lost 3 bases, and 2 bases stayed unmatched.

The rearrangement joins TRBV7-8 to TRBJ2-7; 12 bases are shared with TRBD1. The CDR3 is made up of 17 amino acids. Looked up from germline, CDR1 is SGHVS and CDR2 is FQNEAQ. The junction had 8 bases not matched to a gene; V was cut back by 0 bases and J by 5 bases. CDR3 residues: CASSLAPGQGAGDEQYF. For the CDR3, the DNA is TGTGCCAGCAGCTTAGCGCCGGGACAGGGGGCTGGAGACGAGCAGTACTTC.

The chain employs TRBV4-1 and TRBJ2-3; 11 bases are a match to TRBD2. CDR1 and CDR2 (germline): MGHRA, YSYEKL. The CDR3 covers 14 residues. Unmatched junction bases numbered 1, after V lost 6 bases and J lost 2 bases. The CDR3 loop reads CASRTSGNTDTQYF. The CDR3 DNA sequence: TGCGCCAGCAGGACTAGCGGGAACACAGATACGCAGTATTTT.

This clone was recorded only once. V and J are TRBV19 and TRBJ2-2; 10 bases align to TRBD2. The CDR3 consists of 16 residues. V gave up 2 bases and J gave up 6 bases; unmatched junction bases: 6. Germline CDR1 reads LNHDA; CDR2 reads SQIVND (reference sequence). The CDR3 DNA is TGTGCCAGTAGTATATCCTCAGCGGGAGGGTCCGGGGAGCTGTTTTTT. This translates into CASSISSAGGSGELFF.

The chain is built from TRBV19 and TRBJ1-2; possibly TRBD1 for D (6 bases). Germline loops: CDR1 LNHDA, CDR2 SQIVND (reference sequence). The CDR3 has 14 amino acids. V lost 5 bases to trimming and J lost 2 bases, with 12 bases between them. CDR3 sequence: CASSSRTVNYGYTF. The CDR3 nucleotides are TGTGCCAGTAGTTCTAGGACAGTGAACTATGGCTACACCTTC.

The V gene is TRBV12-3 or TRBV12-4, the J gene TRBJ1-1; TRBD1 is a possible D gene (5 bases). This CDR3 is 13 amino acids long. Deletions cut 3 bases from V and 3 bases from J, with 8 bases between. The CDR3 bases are TGTGCCAGCAGTTTTGCGGGGGACACTGAAGCTTTCTTT. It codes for CASSFAGDTEAFF.